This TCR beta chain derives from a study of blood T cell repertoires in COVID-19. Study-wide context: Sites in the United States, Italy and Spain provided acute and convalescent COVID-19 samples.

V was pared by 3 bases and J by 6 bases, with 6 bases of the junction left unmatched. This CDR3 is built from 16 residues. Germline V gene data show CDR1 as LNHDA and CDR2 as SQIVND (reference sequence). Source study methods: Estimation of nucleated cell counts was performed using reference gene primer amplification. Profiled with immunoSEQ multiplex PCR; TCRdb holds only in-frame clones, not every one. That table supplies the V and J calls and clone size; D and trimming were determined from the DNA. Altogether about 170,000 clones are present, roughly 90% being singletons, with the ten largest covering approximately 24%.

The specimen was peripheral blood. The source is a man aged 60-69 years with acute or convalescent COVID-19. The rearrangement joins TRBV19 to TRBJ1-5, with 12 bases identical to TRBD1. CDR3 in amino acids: CASSIGDRGPGQPQHF. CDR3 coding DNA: TGTGCCAGTAGTATTGGGGACAGGGGGCCGGGTCAGCCCCAGCATTTT. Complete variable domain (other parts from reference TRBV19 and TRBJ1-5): DGGITQSPKYLFRKEGQNVTLSCEQNLNHDAMYWYRQDPGQGLRLIYYSQIVNDFQKGDIAEGYSVSREKKESFPLTVTSAQKNPTAFYLCASSIGDRGPGQPQHFGDGTRLSIL.